Each of the 32 T cell receptor beta chains below was sequenced from the same sample in a study of T cells in localized non-small cell lung cancer. Profiling relied on immunoSEQ multiplex PCR, and the TCRdb table lists in-frame clones only, not all of them. The sample lists approximately 1,500 clones; approximately 24% were seen once. The sequencing used lung tumor tissue, collected before any cancer treatment. Receptor source: a man aged 35 to 70 with stage I squamous cell lung carcinoma.

The chain has TRBV15 and TRBJ2-3; 8 bases align to TRBD1. The CDR3 spans 15 residues. V shed 8 bases, J shed 0 bases, and the junction held 7 bases outside the gene matches. The germline V gene encodes CDR1 LNHNV and CDR2 YYDKDF (reference sequence). The CDR3 DNA reads as TGTGCCACCTCACACAGGGGGTTCAGCACAGATACGCAGTATTTT. This translates into CATSHRGFSTDTQYF.

V gene TRBV1 combines with J gene TRBJ2-7; the D call in the table, TRBD1, was not verified against the DNA. TRBV1 is a known pseudogene. This CDR3 has 15 residues. CDR3 nucleotide sequence: TGCGCCAGCAGCCAAGATTCCGGACAACCAGTAAAGCAGTACTTC. Translation gives CASSQDSGQPVKQYF.

This clone was observed a few times. The J gene is TRBJ2-2, the V gene TRBV11-3, with D tentatively TRBD1 (5 bases). V was trimmed by 5 bases and J by 7 bases, leaving 14 bases between them. This CDR3 has 14 residues. Germline CDR1 reads SGHNT; CDR2 reads YENEEA. CDR3: CASSRGLAVGELFF. CDR3 sequence (DNA): TGTGCCAGCAGCAGGGGCCTTGCGGTCGGGGAGCTGTTTTTT.

The sample holds a few counts of this clone. The chain employs TRBV18 and TRBJ2-2, with 13 positions matching TRBD2. Unmatched junction bases numbered 7, after V lost 3 bases and J lost 0 bases. The CDR3 is 19 amino acids. Looked up from germline, CDR1 is KGHSH and CDR2 is LQKENI. CDR3 region: CASSPGLAGSIANTGELFF. The CDR3 DNA follows: TGTGCCAGCTCACCGGGACTAGCGGGGTCAATCGCGAACACCGGGGAGCTGTTTTTT.

This clone is large by share. The rearrangement uses TRBV6-8 and TRBJ2-5; 7 bases agree with TRBD2. V lost 5 bases, J lost 2 bases, and 8 bases stayed unmatched. The CDR3 spans 15 residues. In germline, CDR1 is MNHGY, CDR2 SAAAGT. The CDR3: CASSAGTNLQETQYF. The CDR3 DNA sequence: TGTGCCAGCAGTGCCGGGACTAACCTACAAGAGACCCAGTACTTC.

This clone has only a few counts. The gene calls are TRBV6-8 and TRBJ1-5; D is unresolved. Germline CDR1 MNHGY, CDR2 SAAAGT. V gave up 4 bases and J gave up 4 bases, with 11 bases separating them. This CDR3 spans 14 amino acids. CDR3 nucleotide sequence: TGTGCCAGCAGTTTGTCCGGACCTAATCAGCCCCAGCATTTT. Its protein is CASSLSGPNQPQHF.

V usage is TRBV6-8 and J usage is TRBJ2-7, with D perhaps TRBD1 (5 bases). The ends were cut back, 4 bases at V and 3 bases at J, with 13 bases in the middle. Per germline, CDR1 MNHGY and CDR2 SAAAGT. This CDR3 has 14 residues. The CDR3 spells CASSFDQGYYEQYF. CDR3 in DNA: TGTGCCAGCAGTTTCGATCAGGGTTACTACGAGCAGTACTTC.

This clone is labeled as hyperexpanded. V and J are TRBV6-8 and TRBJ2-1, with 8 bases that match TRBD1. CDR3 length equals 14 residues. The V and J ends lost 4 bases and 11 bases, in that order; junction bases with no gene match: 10. Germline V gene data show CDR1 as MNHGY and CDR2 as SAAAGT. The CDR3, as DNA: TGTGCCAGCAGTTTCCGGACAGGGTCCAACAAGCAGTTCTTC. It codes for CASSFRTGSNKQFF.

This CDR3 is CASSPRFNYGYTF. In DNA, the CDR3 is TGTGCCAGCAGTCCCCGTTTTAACTATGGCTACACCTTC. The chain joins TRBV28 to TRBJ1-2, with D unclear. V was shortened by 5 bases and J by 1 base, with 8 bases between the two germline ends. This CDR3 spans 13 amino acids. Germline-derived CDR1 and CDR2 are MDHEN and SYDVKM.

This CDR3 reads CASSPDSRRTDTQYF. The CDR3 bases are TGCGCCAGCAGCCCGGACTCCCGGAGAACAGATACGCAGTATTTT. The rearrangement uses TRBV5-1 and TRBJ2-3; possibly TRBD2 for D (5 bases). CDR3 size: 15 residues. From germline, CDR1 is SGHRS and CDR2 YFSETQ. Trimming cost V 4 bases and J 3 bases, with 15 bases left between them.

The chain is built from TRBV6-8 and TRBJ2-7, with 9 positions matching TRBD1. CDR1 and CDR2 from the germline V gene are MNHGY and SAAAGT. CDR3 length: 12 residues. J was trimmed by 6 bases and V by 7 bases; bases with no gene match: 4. The CDR3 loop reads CASTSTGGEQYF. In DNA form, the CDR3 reads TGTGCCAGCACCTCGACAGGGGGCGAGCAGTACTTC.

DNA of the CDR3: TGTGCCAGCAGTTACTCGGGGGCCCGCACAGATACGCAGTATTTT. This codes for CASSYSGARTDTQYF. The rearrangement links TRBV6-8 to TRBJ2-3; D may be TRBD1 (6 bases). This CDR3 is built from 15 residues. V lost 0 bases and J 1 base, leaving 8 bases between the germline ends. The germline V gene encodes CDR1 MNHGY and CDR2 SAAAGT.

The chain combines TRBV28 with TRBJ2-2; D remains ambiguous. Deletions cut 6 bases from V and 4 bases from J, with 12 bases between. The germline V gene encodes CDR1 MDHEN and CDR2 SYDVKM. This CDR3 has 14 residues. The CDR3 sequence: CASSSRKGTGELFF. CDR3 DNA sequence: TGTGCCAGCAGCTCCCGAAAAGGCACCGGGGAGCTGTTTTTT.

The chain links TRBV19 to TRBJ2-1; 12 bases agree with TRBD2. CDR3 length: 15 amino acids. Germline lookup yields CDR1 LNHDA and CDR2 SQIVND (reference sequence). V lost 4 bases, J lost 8 bases, and 6 bases stayed unmatched. This chain's CDR3 is CASSKSTSGGHEQFF. The DNA of the CDR3 is TGTGCCAGTAGTAAATCGACTAGCGGGGGCCATGAGCAGTTCTTC.

V usage is TRBV11-3 and J usage is TRBJ1-1; 11 nucleotides match TRBD1. Germline V lookup: CDR1 SGHNT, CDR2 YENEEA. The CDR3 contains 15 residues. The trim removed 4 bases at V and 5 bases at J, leaving 6 bases unmatched. CDR3 coding DNA: TGTGCCAGCAGCTGGACAGGGGGCGAGTGGACTGAAGCTTTCTTT. Translation: CASSWTGGEWTEAFF. Full variable domain (missing parts from reference TRBV11-3 and TRBJ1-1): EAGVVQSPRYKIIEKKQPVAFWCNPISGHNTLYWYLQNLGQGPELLIRYENEEAVDDSQLPKDRFSAERLKGVDSTLKIQPAELGDSAVYLCASSWTGGEWTEAFFGQGTRLTVV.

This clone qualifies as medium-sized. The chain couples TRBV11-3 to TRBJ2-3, with TRBD2 matching 11 bases. The germline V gene encodes CDR1 SGHNT and CDR2 YENEEA. CDR3 length: 14 amino acids. The J segment lost 4 bases and the V segment lost 5 bases, leaving 2 bases of the junction unmatched. The CDR3 nucleotides read TGTGCCAGCAGCGTGGGACTAGCGGCAGATACGCAGTATTTT. Translation gives CASSVGLAADTQYF.

This clone was observed a few times. The chain uses TRBV12-5 and TRBJ1-3; D is uncertain. Germline V gives CDR1 LGHNT, CDR2 FRNRAP. This CDR3 region has 11 residues. The CDR3 loop reads CALSLGNTIYF. CDR3 bases: TGTGCATTAAGCTTGGGGAACACCATATATTTT.

This clone was counted only a few times. The gene calls are TRBV6-8 and TRBJ1-2; D remains ambiguous. Germline V gene sequence: CDR1 MNHGY, CDR2 SAAAGT. Trimming removed 5 bases from V and 2 bases from J, with 12 bases in between. The CDR3 consists of 14 residues. CDR3: CASSPRTENYGYTF. CDR3 nucleotides: TGTGCCAGCAGTCCCCGGACGGAGAACTATGGCTACACCTTC.

This clone was picked up a small number of times. The rearrangement joins TRBV9 to TRBJ2-3; D is perhaps TRBD2 (6 bases). The CDR3 is made up of 14 amino acids. Germline V gene sequence: CDR1 SGDLS, CDR2 YYNGEE. Trimming stripped 4 bases from V and 2 bases from J, with 11 bases between. In DNA form, the CDR3 reads TGTGCCAGCAGCCCTAGCGCCCCCACAGATACGCAGTATTTT. It translates to CASSPSAPTDTQYF.

V usage is TRBV11-3 and J usage is TRBJ2-1; 12 bases line up with TRBD2. In germline, CDR1 is SGHNT, CDR2 YENEEA. This CDR3 region has 17 residues. V lost 3 bases and J lost 9; bases outside the gene matches: 12. The CDR3 loop reads CASSLAFLAGGLSEQFF. CDR3 nucleotide sequence: TGTGCCAGCAGCTTGGCTTTCCTAGCGGGGGGGCTCAGTGAGCAGTTCTTC. Together with reference TRBV11-3 and TRBJ2-1, the CDR3 gives the full variable domain: EAGVVQSPRYKIIEKKQPVAFWCNPISGHNTLYWYLQNLGQGPELLIRYENEEAVDDSQLPKDRFSAERLKGVDSTLKIQPAELGDSAVYLCASSLAFLAGGLSEQFFGPGTRLTVL.

The V call is TRBV6-8, the J call TRBJ2-6; D gene unclear. The CDR3 sequence is 13 residues long. The V end was cut by 8 bases, the J end by 1 base, with 6 bases between. CDR1 and CDR2 from the germline V gene are MNHGY and SAAAGT. CDR3 in amino acids: CASFMSGANVLTF. For the CDR3, the DNA is TGTGCCAGCTTTATGTCTGGGGCCAACGTCCTGACTTTC.

The CDR3 region is CASSSHREADYGYTF. CDR3 coding DNA: TGTGCCAGCAGCTCCCACAGGGAAGCGGACTATGGCTACACCTTC. The chain is built from TRBV11-3 and TRBJ1-2; D may be TRBD1 (6 bases). Germline loops: CDR1 SGHNT, CDR2 YENEEA. This CDR3 region has 15 residues. V was clipped by 4 bases and J by 3 bases, with 15 bases between them.

This clone is labeled medium-sized. This chain uses TRBV11-3 with TRBJ2-7, with D possibly being TRBD1 or TRBD2 (5 bases each). Germline V gives CDR1 SGHNT, CDR2 YENEEA. This CDR3 is 14 amino acids long. Trimming shortened V by 3 bases and J by 1 base, and 10 bases separated the two germline ends. The CDR3 here is CASSFTGGSYEQYF. The CDR3 DNA sequence: TGTGCCAGCAGCTTCACAGGCGGGTCCTACGAGCAGTACTTC.

This clone was seen only a few times. The chain joins TRBV9 to TRBJ2-1, with TRBD2 matching 9 bases. In germline, CDR1 is SGDLS, CDR2 YYNGEE. The CDR3 loop spans 14 amino acids. V lost 0 bases, J lost 7 bases, and 2 bases stayed unmatched. For the CDR3, the DNA is TGTGCCAGCAGCGTAGGGACTAGCGAAAATGAGCAGTTCTTC. Amino acids: CASSVGTSENEQFF.

The chain recombines TRBV6-8 with TRBJ2-7, with TRBD2 matching over 10 bases. V shed 10 bases and J 5 bases; nucleotides not matched to a gene: 8. Germline CDR1 and CDR2: MNHGY and SAAAGT. The CDR3 extends over 13 amino acids. The chain's CDR3 is CATGEGLAHEQYF. The DNA of the CDR3 is TGTGCCACGGGGGAGGGACTAGCGCACGAGCAGTACTTC.

This sequence joins TRBV9 and TRBJ1-1, with unresolved D. Between the trimmed V and J ends, which lost 3 bases and 3 bases, there was a span of 9 bases. This CDR3 region has 13 residues. Germline CDR1 is SGDLS and CDR2 is YYNGEE. The CDR3 is CASSGPGDTEAFF. DNA of the CDR3: TGTGCCAGCAGCGGCCCGGGTGACACTGAAGCTTTCTTT.

Only a few counts were recorded for this clone. The genes are TRBV19 and TRBJ1-1; 10 nucleotides align to TRBD1. Per the germline V gene, CDR1 is LNHDA and CDR2 is SQIVND (reference sequence). This CDR3 is built from 15 residues. Trimming at V came to 3 bases and at J to 0 bases, leaving 1 base not matched to a gene. CDR3 in amino acids: CASSMGTGVNTEAFF. CDR3 sequence (DNA): TGTGCCAGTAGTATGGGGACAGGGGTGAACACTGAAGCTTTCTTT.

This clone has a single count. This chain uses TRBV30 with TRBJ2-7; D might be TRBD2 (7 bases). This CDR3 is 14 amino acids long. Germline loops: CDR1 GTSNPN, CDR2 SVGIG (reference sequence). V lost 3 bases to trimming and J lost 2 bases, with 14 bases between them. The CDR3: CAWSLGEGAYEQYF. In DNA form, the CDR3 reads TGTGCCTGGAGCCTCGGGGAGGGGGCCTACGAGCAGTACTTC.

The CDR3 DNA reads TGTGCCAGCAGTTACTCGACAGGGGTATACGAGCAGTACTTC. Protein sequence: CASSYSTGVYEQYF. The chain is built from TRBV6-8 and TRBJ2-7; TRBD1 agrees at 8 bases. The germline gives CDR1 MNHGY, CDR2 SAAAGT. After removal of 0 bases from V and 4 bases from J, the junction contained 2 bases not matched to a gene. The CDR3 has 14 amino acids.

The sample holds a few counts of this clone. The chain combines TRBV9 with TRBJ2-3, with D hard to call. CDR1 is SGDLS, CDR2 YYNGEE, per germline. Trimming stripped 5 bases from V and 3 bases from J, with 10 bases between. This CDR3 is built from 13 residues. The CDR3 sequence is CASSAGRTDTQYF. CDR3 nucleotides: TGTGCCAGCAGTGCCGGCAGGACAGATACGCAGTATTTT.

The rearrangement joins TRBV12-2 to TRBJ2-2; the table's D call TRBD2 went unverified against the DNA. TRBV12-2 is shown as a pseudogene. CDR3 length: 16 amino acids. The CDR3, as DNA: TGTGCCATCGGGGGGACTAGCGGGAACTGGGACGGGGAGCTGTTTTTT. This sequence encodes CAIGGTSGNWDGELFF.

The chain carries TRBV5-1 and TRBJ2-1; maybe TRBD2 (6 bases). V was shortened by 3 bases and J by 5 bases, with 12 bases between the two germline ends. Germline V lookup: CDR1 SGHRS, CDR2 YFSETQ. The CDR3 has 14 amino acids. CDR3 sequence (DNA): TGCGCCAGCAGCTCCGGGAGTTGGGACAATGAGCAGTTCTTC. As protein: CASSSGSWDNEQFF.